The 32 T cell receptor beta chains below all came from one sample that was sequenced in a study of cytomegalovirus exposure and HLA in healthy donors (dated by TCRdb to 2015 to 2018). Libraries were made using the immunoSEQ multiplex PCR assay. For the multiplex PCR, a mixture combining 60 forward primers for TCR Vbeta segments and 13 reverse primers for TCR Jbeta segments was used. Held by TCRdb, this immuneACCESS table contains in-frame sequences only and omits some clones. Under half of the omission traces to an unresolved V gene where checked; the cause of the rest is unknown. In all, the sample holds over 150,000 clones, and 70% to 80% of those were seen once. Together, the top ten hold 2% to 2.5% of the sample. The specimen was PBMCs. Receptors originate from a man in his fifties in good health and CMV-seropositive.

The chain has TRBV9 and TRBJ2-3; 7 bases are a match to TRBD2. CDR1 is SGDLS and CDR2 is YYNGEE in the germline V gene. The V gene end was trimmed by 3 bases and the J gene end by 3 bases; junction bases not matched to a gene: 13. This CDR3 comprises 17 residues. CDR3 sequence: CASSAKGWDYGTDTQYF. The CDR3 DNA reads TGTGCCAGCAGCGCTAAGGGGTGGGACTACGGAACAGATACGCAGTATTTT.

This sequence joins TRBV11-2 and TRBJ2-7, with TRBD1 matching over 7 bases. Germline V gene data show CDR1 as SGHAT and CDR2 as FQNNGV. The junction had 15 bases not matched to a gene; V was cut back by 1 base and J by 0 bases. This CDR3 region has 19 residues. The CDR3: CASSLARSPRDSNSYEQYF. The CDR3, as DNA: TGTGCCAGCAGCTTAGCCCGGAGCCCCCGGGACAGCAACTCCTACGAGCAGTACTTC.

V is TRBV6-1 and J is TRBJ1-5; D is possibly TRBD1 (5 bases). CDR3 length: 15 residues. Germline V CDR1 and CDR2: MNHNS, SASEGT. Trimming left V 6 bases short and J 0 bases short, with 12 bases between. The CDR3 spells CASRGGPDSNQPQHF. DNA of the CDR3: TGTGCCAGCAGGGGGGGACCGGATAGCAATCAGCCCCAGCATTTT.

The chain recombines TRBV19 with TRBJ1-6; 7 bases match TRBD1. The V segment lost 7 bases and the J segment 6 bases; nucleotides outside the gene matches: 9. CDR3 length equals 15 residues. Per germline, CDR1 LNHDA and CDR2 SQIVND (reference sequence). The DNA for the CDR3 is TGTGCCAGTACTAGACAGGGACTGCGTAATTCACCCCTCCACTTT. It encodes CASTRQGLRNSPLHF.

The chain links TRBV15 to TRBJ1-1, with D uncertain. CDR1 is LNHNV, CDR2 YYDKDF, per germline (reference sequence). The CDR3 contains 16 residues. Trimming took 0 bases from V and 1 from J, leaving 12 bases between them. The CDR3 DNA reads TGTGCCACCAGCAGAGATTTGGCAGCGACGAACACTGAAGCTTTCTTT. Encoded protein: CATSRDLAATNTEAFF.

This clone came up a few times. Other DNA sequences in the sample encode the same CDR3. This chain uses TRBV10-3 with TRBJ2-7, with D maybe TRBD2 (5 bases). The CDR3 totals 13 residues. V was cut by 4 bases and J by 2 bases, with 9 bases left in between. Germline V gene data show CDR1 as ENHRY and CDR2 as SYGVKD. CDR3 in amino acids: CAISAAGAYEQYF. DNA for the CDR3: TGTGCCATCAGTGCGGCGGGCGCCTACGAGCAGTACTTC.

The gene calls are TRBV4-3 and TRBJ2-7, with D possibly matching TRBD1 (6 bases). From germline, CDR1 is LGHNA and CDR2 YSLEER. V was cut by 1 base and J by 6 bases, with 13 bases left in between. The CDR3 covers 14 residues. The chain's CDR3 is CASSQGVGGREQYF. In DNA, the CDR3 is TGCGCCAGCAGCCAAGGGGTAGGGGGACGCGAGCAGTACTTC.

This chain connects TRBV15 to TRBJ1-5, with D possibly being TRBD1 (5 bases). V was trimmed by 0 bases and J by 5 bases, leaving 17 bases between them. Germline CDR1 is LNHNV and CDR2 is YYDKDF (reference sequence). This CDR3 region has 17 residues. Here the CDR3 DNA reads TGTGCCACCAGCAGAGATCATTCGGGTGGAGGGGATCAGCCCCAGCATTTT. It translates to CATSRDHSGGGDQPQHF.

The chain is built from TRBV7-2 and TRBJ1-1, with 11 bases lining up with TRBD1. The CDR3 extends over 19 amino acids. Per germline, CDR1 SGHTA and CDR2 FQGNSA. V gave up 5 bases and J gave up 5 bases; unmatched junction bases: 19. CDR3 nucleotide sequence: TGTGCCAGCAGCCGGGGACAGGGGGGGGGTTGGCCCTCAGGGACTGAAGCTTTCTTT. This encodes CASSRGQGGGWPSGTEAFF.

V and J are TRBV10-2 and TRBJ1-2, with 8 bases matching TRBD1. This CDR3 contains 15 residues. From germline, CDR1 is WSHSY and CDR2 SAAADI. The trim removed 3 bases at V and 5 bases at J, leaving 8 bases unmatched. CDR3 residues: CASSDTAGGDYGYTF. The DNA for the CDR3 is TGCGCCAGCAGTGATACGGCAGGGGGCGATTATGGCTACACCTTC.

Only one count was recorded for this clone. The rearrangement links TRBV7-8 to TRBJ1-2; D is unresolved. The CDR3 spans 17 residues. V was cut by 1 base and J by 10 bases, with 25 bases left in between. Germline lookup yields CDR1 SGHVS and CDR2 FQNEAQ. The CDR3 sequence: CASSLVGSSSVPTFYTF. CDR3 bases: TGTGCCAGCAGCTTAGTAGGGAGTAGCTCTGTTCCAACTTTCTACACCTTC.

The table lists this clone with a few counts. The V and J genes are TRBV30 and TRBJ1-4, with D possibly being TRBD1 (5 bases). V was clipped by 3 bases and J by 4 bases, with 18 bases between them. Germline V gene data show CDR1 as GTSNPN and CDR2 as SVGIG (reference sequence). The CDR3 runs 16 residues. CDR3 loop: CAWSLSGGRLNEKLFF. The CDR3 DNA reads as TGTGCCTGGAGCTTATCGGGGGGACGGCTTAATGAAAAACTGTTTTTT.

V is TRBV30 and J is TRBJ1-3; the match to TRBD1 covers 10 bases. The V gene's germline CDR1 is GTSNPN and CDR2 SVGIG (reference sequence). This CDR3 is built from 15 residues. J gave up 4 bases and V 3 bases, and 6 bases lay outside the gene matches. The CDR3 is CAWRTGGAQGNTIYF. Written as DNA, the CDR3 is TGTGCCTGGAGGACAGGGGGCGCGCAGGGAAACACCATATATTTT.

The rearrangement links TRBV4-2 to TRBJ2-5, with 12 bases aligning to TRBD2. Germline values: CDR1 LGHNA, CDR2 YNFKEQ. This CDR3 has 16 residues. Trimming removed 0 bases from V and 2 bases from J; junction bases left unmatched: 1. The DNA of the CDR3 is TGTGCCAGCAGCCAAGAAGGGACTAGCGGGCAAGAGACCCAGTACTTC. Translated: CASSQEGTSGQETQYF.

This sequence joins TRBV6-6 and TRBJ1-5; maybe TRBD1 (6 bases). Trimming shortened V by 1 base and J by 5 bases, and 9 bases separated the two germline ends. Germline assignment: CDR1 MNHNY and CDR2 SVGAGI (reference sequence). The CDR3 runs 14 residues. CDR3 protein: CASSYWDIDQPQHF. The CDR3 DNA sequence: TGTGCCAGCAGTTACTGGGACATCGATCAGCCCCAGCATTTT.

CDR3 sequence (DNA): TGTGCCAGCAGTTTTAGTCCCCCATATGGCTACACCTTC. Amino acids: CASSFSPPYGYTF. The chain recombines TRBV27 with TRBJ1-2; D gene unclear. Trimming took off 3 bases at V and 5 bases at J, with 10 bases between the two ends. This CDR3 contains 13 residues. CDR1 is MNHEY and CDR2 is SMNVEV in the germline V gene (reference sequence).

The chain employs TRBV6-5 and TRBJ2-1, with 10 bases that match TRBD2. The CDR3 is made up of 15 amino acids. Trimming cost V 5 bases and J 4 bases; bases outside gene matches: 5. Germline V gene sequence: CDR1 MNHEY, CDR2 SVGAGI. CDR3 sequence (DNA): TGTGCCAGCAGTCAAACTAGCGGGGATTACAATGAGCAGTTCTTC. Translated, it gives CASSQTSGDYNEQFF.

This clone was seen just once. V usage is TRBV9 and J usage is TRBJ2-7; tentatively, D is TRBD1 (8 bases). The CDR3 has 16 amino acids. Trimming left V 4 bases short and J 0 bases short, with 17 bases between. Germline assignment: CDR1 SGDLS and CDR2 YYNGEE. CDR3 DNA sequence: TGTGCCAGCAGCCATGAGCGGGACAGGAACTCCTACGAGCAGTACTTC. It yields the protein CASSHERDRNSYEQYF.

V usage is TRBV28 and J usage is TRBJ2-5, with 7 bases fitting TRBD2. Germline-derived CDR1 and CDR2 are MDHEN and SYDVKM. The V gene end was trimmed by 2 bases and the J gene end by 5 bases; junction bases not matched to a gene: 8. The CDR3 extends over 15 amino acids. The CDR3 sequence: CASSLAGGIGETQYF. DNA for the CDR3: TGTGCCAGCAGTTTAGCCGGGGGGATAGGGGAGACCCAGTACTTC.

This chain joins TRBV7-6 and TRBJ1-2, with a possible D match to TRBD1 (5 bases). Trimming stripped 0 bases from V and 5 bases from J, with 16 bases between. The V gene's germline CDR1 is SGHVS and CDR2 FNYEAQ. This CDR3 comprises 16 residues. CDR3 nucleotides: TGTGCCAGCAGCTTAGCTGGCCAGGGTGAGACTTATGGCTACACCTTC. This encodes CASSLAGQGETYGYTF.

This chain links TRBV5-4 with TRBJ2-2, with TRBD1 matching 7 bases. Germline V gene lookup returns CDR1 SGHNT and CDR2 YYREEE (reference sequence). The CDR3 contains 14 residues. V lost 3 bases and J lost 6; bases outside the gene matches: 5. CDR3 DNA: TGTGCCAGCAGCTCCAGACAGGGTGCCGGGGAGCTGTTTTTT. It codes for CASSSRQGAGELFF.

This clone showed up just a few times. The CDR3 DNA follows: TGTGCCAGCAGTTTTGCAGGCCTCGGGGAGCTGTTTTTT. As protein: CASSFAGLGELFF. V gene TRBV27 combines with J gene TRBJ2-2; D is uncertain. The V end was cut by 3 bases, the J end by 7 bases, with 9 bases between. Germline values: CDR1 MNHEY, CDR2 SMNVEV (reference sequence). This CDR3 has 13 amino acids.

This clone was observed a single time. V gene TRBV28 combines with J gene TRBJ2-5, with TRBD2 identical over 11 bases. This CDR3 spans 16 amino acids. Germline CDR1 reads MDHEN; CDR2 reads SYDVKM. Trimming removed 6 bases from V and 4 bases from J; junction bases left unmatched: 10. The CDR3: CASRGGLAGRRETQYF. CDR3 nucleotides: TGTGCCAGCAGGGGAGGACTAGCGGGTCGTAGAGAGACCCAGTACTTC.

The rearrangement joins TRBV4-3 to TRBJ2-6; D is unresolved. The germline V and J ends were trimmed by 0 bases and 10 bases, with 7 bases remaining between them. The CDR3 covers 13 residues. Looked up from germline, CDR1 is LGHNA and CDR2 is YSLEER. The CDR3 reads CASSQDPVNVLTF. The CDR3, as DNA: TGCGCCAGCAGCCAAGATCCGGTTAACGTCCTGACTTTC.

The V call is TRBV9, the J call TRBJ2-1, with 11 bases lining up with TRBD2. CDR1 and CDR2 (germline): SGDLS, YYNGEE. This CDR3 contains 15 residues. Germline trimming cut 0 bases from V and 9 bases from J; bases unmatched to any gene: 5. Here the CDR3 reads CASSVEGLAEGEQFF. In nucleotides, the CDR3 is TGTGCCAGCAGCGTAGAGGGACTAGCGGAAGGTGAGCAGTTCTTC.

The genes are TRBV19 and TRBJ1-2; TRBD1 matches 8 bases. Losses at the gene ends were 4 bases for V and 8 bases for J; bases not matched to a gene: 12. The CDR3 is 15 amino acids. Per germline, CDR1 LNHDA and CDR2 SQIVND (reference sequence). The CDR3 DNA is TGTGCCAGTAGTACCGCCGGGCAGGGGGCGTTCGGCTACACCTTC. It is translated as CASSTAGQGAFGYTF.

This clone was recorded a few times. V and J are TRBV7-9 and TRBJ2-4, with D uncertain. Germline V gives CDR1 SEHNR, CDR2 FQNEAQ (reference sequence). This CDR3 contains 15 residues. V was clipped by 1 base and J by 0 bases, with 7 bases between them. CDR3 coding DNA: TGTGCCAGCAGCTTAGAAAGCGTAGCCAAAAACATTCAGTACTTC. This translates into CASSLESVAKNIQYF.

This chain connects TRBV7-2 to TRBJ1-2; tentative D call: TRBD1 (5 bases). The germline V gene has CDR1 SGHTA and CDR2 FQGNSA. This CDR3 has 16 amino acids. V lost 1 base and J 3 bases, leaving 15 bases between the germline ends. The CDR3 sequence: CASSLDTVFRDYGYTF. The CDR3, as DNA: TGTGCCAGCAGCTTAGATACGGTTTTCAGGGACTATGGCTACACCTTC.

The rearrangement links TRBV9 to TRBJ1-2; 10 bases fit TRBD1. The J segment lost 4 bases and the V segment lost 3 bases, leaving 12 bases of the junction unmatched. The CDR3 runs to 17 residues. Looked up from germline, CDR1 is SGDLS and CDR2 is YYNGEE. The CDR3 DNA reads TGTGCCAGCAGCGGCCATCCGGGACAGGGGTCGACCTATGGCTACACCTTC. This encodes CASSGHPGQGSTYGYTF.

The chain uses TRBV28 and TRBJ1-2; 10 bases are shared with TRBD1. Germline trimming cut 5 bases from V and 7 bases from J; bases unmatched to any gene: 7. CDR3 length: 14 amino acids. The germline V gene has CDR1 MDHEN and CDR2 SYDVKM. The CDR3 region is CASSIGGQGGGYTF. In DNA, the CDR3 is TGTGCCAGCAGTATCGGAGGACAGGGGGGTGGCTACACCTTC.

The V and J genes are TRBV7-2 and TRBJ2-7; 12 nucleotides match TRBD2. The trim removed 5 bases at V and 4 bases at J, leaving 6 bases unmatched. The CDR3 loop spans 15 amino acids. Germline V gives CDR1 SGHTA, CDR2 FQGNSA. DNA of the CDR3: TGTGCCAGCAGCAAATGGACTAGCGGGGTGTACGAGCAGTACTTC. This gives the protein CASSKWTSGVYEQYF.

V gene TRBV6-5 combines with J gene TRBJ1-6; D not resolved. The germline CDR1 and CDR2 sequences are MNHEY and SVGAGI. This CDR3 spans 15 amino acids. V was clipped by 6 bases and J by 7 bases, with 16 bases between them. CDR3 sequence reads: CASSRLTRGNSPLHF. DNA for the CDR3: TGTGCCAGCAGCCGACTCACCCGAGGAAATTCACCCCTCCACTTT.